The next 22 T cell receptor beta chains were all read from a single sample in a study of tumor and adjacent non-tumor tissue in lung cancer. The template was RNA from unsorted bulk tissue. Three rounds of nested PCR, following a modified ARM-PCR protocol, produced the TCRbeta library. TCRdb used MiXCR to reprocess the multiplex PCR reads, holding one entry per CDR3 protein. Of around 70,000 distinct CDR3 sequences detected, about 60% appear once; the ten largest clones hold over 20%. Sequencing was carried out using lung tumor tissue. The receptors stem from a man aged 45-65 years with non-small cell lung cancer.

This clonotype was counted a single time. The CDR3 ends on some other residue instead of the conserved phenylalanine or tryptophan, so this is likely a read error. The rearrangement links TRBV5-1 to TRBJ2-1, with 8 bases matching TRBD1. In germline, CDR1 is SGHRS, CDR2 YFSETQ. The CDR3 extends over 15 amino acids. This chain's CDR3 is CASSKTGDAYNEQFL. CDR3 nucleotides: TGCGCTAGCAGCAAGACAGGGGATGCCTACAATGAGCAGTTCCTC.

Notes on this clonotype: This may be a read error, as it is one base from a much larger clone. J is TRBJ2-5 and V is TRBV6-1, with D tentatively TRBD1 (8 bases). V was clipped by 7 bases and J by 0 bases, with 15 bases between them. Germline V gene lookup returns CDR1 MNHNS and CDR2 SASEGT. The CDR3 length is 15 residues. Written as DNA, the CDR3 is TGTGCCAGCACCGAACAGGGGGGGTACCAAGAGACCCAGTACTTC. Encoded protein: CASTEQGGYQETQYF.

As concerns this clonotype: This may arise from a read error, as a much more abundant clone is one base away. This chain connects TRBV28 to TRBJ2-1; D is possibly TRBD2 (7 bases). Trimming took 3 bases from V and 12 from J, leaving 21 bases between them. The CDR3 totals 15 residues. The germline CDR1 and CDR2 sequences are MDHEN and SYDVKM. In DNA form, the CDR3 reads TGTGCCAGCAGTTTGGGGAGGGGGGGCGAAATGCGGCAGTTCTTC. It encodes CASSLGRGGEMRQFF.

The count of this clonotype is one. Germline and junction disagree at one end, which may indicate a read error. The rearrangement joins TRBV11-2 to TRBJ2-2, with D possibly being TRBD2 (5 bases). CDR1 is SGHAT, CDR2 FQNNGV, per germline. The CDR3 length is 14 residues. The CDR3 reads CGSTVLKGTGELFF. The CDR3 DNA sequence: TGTGGCAGCACCGTTTTAAAGGGCACCGGGGAGTTGTTTTTT.

In regard to this clonotype: Germline and junction disagree at one end, which may indicate a read error. The chain carries TRBV24-1 and TRBJ1-1; D remains ambiguous. The CDR3 has 13 amino acids. Germline values: CDR1 KGHDR, CDR2 SFDVKD. CDR3 residues: CVTRRKGSSEASF. Here the CDR3 DNA reads TGTGTCACCAGGAGGAAAGGGAGCTCTGAAGCTTCCTTT.

A note on this clonotype: This may be a read error, as it is one base from a much larger clone. The chain uses TRBV10-3 and TRBJ1-1, with TRBD1 identical over 7 bases. The length of the CDR3 is 11 residues. Germline assignment: CDR1 ENHRY and CDR2 SYGVKD. The CDR3 here is CVISQQGEAFF. CDR3 nucleotides: TGTGTCATCAGTCAACAGGGGGAAGCTTTCTTT.

This clonotype was seen only once. A read error is likely, as this CDR3 ends without the conserved phenylalanine or tryptophan. The rearrangement joins TRBV4-1 to TRBJ1-1; 7 bases are a match to TRBD1. The CDR3 sequence is 15 residues long. From germline, CDR1 is MGHRA and CDR2 YSYEKL. The CDR3 sequence: CASSQGDSTNTEAFL. The CDR3 DNA follows: TGCGCCAGCAGCCAAGGGGACAGCACGAACACCGAAGCTTTCTTA.

Notes on this clonotype: A clone one base away is much larger, so this may be a read error. The V and J genes are TRBV2 and TRBJ2-6; 8 bases map to TRBD1. Germline V gene lookup returns CDR1 SNHLY and CDR2 FYNNEI. The CDR3 length is 14 residues. The V and J ends lost 9 bases and 3 bases, in that order; junction bases with no gene match: 4. CDR3 coding DNA: TGTGCCAGTGGACAGGGATTTGGGGCCAACGTCCTGACTTTC. It yields the protein CASGQGFGANVLTF.

The count of this clonotype is one. This may arise from a read error, as a much more abundant clone is one base away. The chain carries TRBV4-2 and TRBJ2-7; D may be TRBD2 (5 bases). Trimming stripped 1 base from V and 2 bases from J, with 12 bases between. The germline V gene has CDR1 LGHNA and CDR2 YNFKEQ. This CDR3 comprises 15 residues. Here the CDR3 reads CASSQGSGNPYEQYF. The CDR3 nucleotides read TGTGCCAGCAGCCAAGGGTCCGGGAACCCCTACGAGCAGTACTTC.

This clonotype was seen a handful of times. This sequence may be a read error, since a much larger clone differs from it by one base. The V gene is TRBV20-1, the J gene TRBJ2-2, with 11 positions matching TRBD1. The CDR3 runs to 16 residues. Germline CDR1 reads DFQATT; CDR2 reads SNEGSKA (reference sequence). CDR3 region: CSAQDRGRSTTRELFF. The CDR3 DNA reads TGCAGTGCCCAGGACAGGGGGCGGTCGACCACCAGGGAGCTGTTTTTT.

This clonotype was recorded at least ten times. The rearrangement uses TRBV12-3 or TRBV12-4 and TRBJ2-1, with D perhaps TRBD1 (5 bases). This CDR3 comprises 13 residues. Trimming left V 3 bases short and J 8 bases short, with 11 bases between. CDR3 amino acids: CASSFLGAYEQFF. CDR3 coding DNA: TGTGCCAGCAGTTTTCTTGGGGCGTATGAGCAGTTCTTC.

This chain uses TRBV23-1 with TRBJ2-7, with a weak D call TRBD1 (6 bases). TRBV23-1 is placed among ORFs of uncertain function. The CDR3 runs to 16 residues. Trimming removed 2 bases from V and 3 bases from J, with 17 bases in between. The CDR3 sequence is CASSQPGHKGNYEQYF. CDR3 DNA: TGCGCCAGCAGTCAACCGGGACACAAGGGGAACTACGAGCAGTACTTC.

This clonotype was counted a few times. A much larger clone is a single base away; this may be a read error. The V and J genes are TRBV6-5 and TRBJ2-3, with 7 bases aligning to TRBD1. Per the germline V gene, CDR1 is MNHEY and CDR2 is SVGAGI. The CDR3 spans 15 residues. In DNA, the CDR3 is TGTGCCAGCAGCGAGACAGGGAGAGACACAGATACGCAGTGTTTT. This encodes CASSETGRDTDTQCF.

This clonotype has ten or more counts. The gene calls are TRBV10-3 and TRBJ2-7, with 10 bases identical to TRBD2. This CDR3 is 14 amino acids long. Looked up from germline, CDR1 is ENHRY and CDR2 is SYGVKD. The J segment lost 9 bases and the V segment lost 2 bases, leaving 7 bases of the junction unmatched. In DNA, the CDR3 is TGTGCCATCAGTGAGGGACTAGCGGAAGGGACGCAGTACTTC. Protein sequence: CAISEGLAEGTQYF.

This chain connects TRBV29-1 to TRBJ2-1; D is perhaps TRBD2 (5 bases). The CDR3 is made up of 12 amino acids. Germline V gives CDR1 SQVTM, CDR2 ANQGSEA. V was trimmed by 8 bases and J by 10 bases, leaving 18 bases between them. Written as DNA, the CDR3 is TGCAGCCTTGGACTGTTAACTAGGGAGCAGTTCTTC. Residues: CSLGLLTREQFF.

Concerning this clonotype: Just one base apart from a much larger clone, this may be a read error. The chain couples TRBV20-1 to TRBJ2-7; a possible D gene is TRBD1 (6 bases). The CDR3 sequence is 16 residues long. Trimming shortened V by 1 base and J by 6 bases, and 22 bases separated the two germline ends. The germline gives CDR1 DFQATT, CDR2 SNEGSKA (reference sequence). CDR3 coding DNA: TGCAGTGCTAGAGTTGGGACATACGTGGGTCCCATCGAGCAGTACTTC. Translated: CSARVGTYVGPIEQYF.

Comment on this clonotype: A read error may be the cause here, since a much bigger clone is one base away. The V gene is TRBV20-1, the J gene TRBJ1-4, with D tentatively TRBD1 (6 bases). Germline V gene lookup returns CDR1 DFQATT and CDR2 SNEGSKA (reference sequence). V was clipped by 0 bases and J by 8 bases, with 13 bases between them. The CDR3 is made up of 14 amino acids. The CDR3 region is CSAREGGPREKLFF. The DNA of the CDR3 is TGCAGTGCTAGAGAAGGGGGGCCTCGAGAAAAACTGTTTTTT.

Note on this clonotype: This could be a read error, since a much larger clone is one nucleotide away. The chain recombines TRBV11-2 with TRBJ2-1; 8 positions agree with TRBD2. Per germline, CDR1 SGHAT and CDR2 FQNNGV. The CDR3 extends over 17 amino acids. CDR3 DNA: TGTGCCAGCAGCCGAACCGGGACTAGAGGTTCTTACGATGAGCGGTTCTTC. Translated, it gives CASSRTGTRGSYDERFF.

Of note for this clonotype: A read error may explain this, as a much larger clone is one base away. Since no conserved phenylalanine or tryptophan closes the CDR3, a read error is the likely cause. This chain connects TRBV12-3 or TRBV12-4 to TRBJ1-6; 8 bases match TRBD1. Trimming took 6 bases from V and 10 from J; bases not matched to a gene: 8. CDR3 length: 14 amino acids. The DNA for the CDR3 is TGTGCCAGCAGATTGGGACAGGTTCCATCACCCCTCCACTCT. Protein: CASRLGQVPSPLHS.

The chain couples TRBV5-5 to TRBJ2-5; 10 bases map to TRBD1. This CDR3 is built from 15 residues. V lost 4 bases to trimming and J lost 1 base; unmatched junction nucleotides: 4. Germline V gene lookup returns CDR1 SGHKS and CDR2 YYEKEE (reference sequence). CDR3 loop: CASSLGQGTQETQYF. The CDR3 DNA reads as TGTGCCAGCAGCCTGGGACAGGGGACCCAAGAGACCCAGTACTTC.

For this clonotype: At one boundary the junction diverges from the germline segment, which might be a read error. V and J are TRBV20-1 and TRBJ2-5; possible D gene TRBD2, 6 bases. Germline assignment: CDR1 DFQATT and CDR2 SNEGSKA (reference sequence). The CDR3 runs 13 residues. The CDR3 region has the DNA TGCAGTGCTAGCTGCGGGGTCCAAGAGACCCAGAACTTC. This codes for CSASCGVQETQNF.

This clonotype has just a few counts. V is TRBV10-2 and J is TRBJ1-5, with 8 nucleotides matching TRBD1. The length of the CDR3 is 17 residues. Trimming took 6 bases from V and 0 from J; bases not matched to a gene: 10. Germline V gene lookup returns CDR1 WSHSY and CDR2 SAAADI. The CDR3 loop reads CASSGGQALYSNQPQHF. CDR3 nucleotide sequence: TGCGCCAGCAGCGGGGGACAGGCCCTATATAGCAATCAGCCCCAGCATTTT.